This T cell receptor (beta chain) was profiled in a study of blood T cell repertoires in COVID-19. Background on the study: The study drew acute and convalescent COVID-19 samples from the United States, Italy and Spain. From T cells, B-cell-depleted T cells, or PBMCs came the material, which was cDNA or gDNA.

Under the authors' procedure: Counts of nucleated cells, estimated from reference gene primer amplification, were obtained. Only in-frame clones appear in the TCRdb table, and some are missing; sequencing was by immunoSEQ multiplex PCR. V, J and clone size derive from that table, while D and trimming were established from the DNA sequence. The table lists about 100,000 clones, approximately 87% of them singletons. The length of the CDR3 is 14 residues. The ends lost 11 bases at V and 0 bases at J; junction bases unmatched: 6. Germline V gene data show CDR1 as LNHDA and CDR2 as SQIVND (reference sequence). This clone was seen only a few times.

Material: peripheral blood. The clonotype was recovered from a human donor in a cohort sampled during active COVID-19. This sequence joins TRBV19 and TRBJ2-2, with 7 bases that match TRBD2. The CDR3 reads CAGRGSSNTGELFF. The CDR3 coding sequence is TGTGCCGGTCGCGGGAGTTCGAACACCGGGGAGCTGTTTTTT.